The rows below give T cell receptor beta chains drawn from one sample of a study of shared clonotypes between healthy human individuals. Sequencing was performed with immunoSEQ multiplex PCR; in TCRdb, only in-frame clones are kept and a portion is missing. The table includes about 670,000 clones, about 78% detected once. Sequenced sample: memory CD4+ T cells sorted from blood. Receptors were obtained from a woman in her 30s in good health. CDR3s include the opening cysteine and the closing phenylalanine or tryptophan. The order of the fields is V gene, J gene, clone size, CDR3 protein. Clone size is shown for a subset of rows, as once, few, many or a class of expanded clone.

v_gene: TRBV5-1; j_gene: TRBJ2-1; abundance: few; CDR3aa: CASSLVRGLEQFF
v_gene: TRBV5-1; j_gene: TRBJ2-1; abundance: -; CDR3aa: CASSLSSGGYNEQFF
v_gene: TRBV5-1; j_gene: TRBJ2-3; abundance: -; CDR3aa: CASSLANSLFTDTQYF
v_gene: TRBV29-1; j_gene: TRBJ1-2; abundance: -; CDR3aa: CSAAGQHYGYTF
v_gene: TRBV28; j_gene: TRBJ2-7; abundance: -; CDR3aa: CASSPHGGGYEQYF
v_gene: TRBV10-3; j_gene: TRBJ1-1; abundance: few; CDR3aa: CAISESGRGRSEAFF
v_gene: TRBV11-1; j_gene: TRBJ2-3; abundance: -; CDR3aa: CASSPGLAGADTQYF
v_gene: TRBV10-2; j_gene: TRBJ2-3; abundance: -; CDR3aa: CASRRTVSTDTQYF
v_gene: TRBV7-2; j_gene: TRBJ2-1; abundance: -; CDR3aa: CASSPLPGLAGDWDEQFF
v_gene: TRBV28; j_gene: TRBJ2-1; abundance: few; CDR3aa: CASSLSGTHRYNEQFF
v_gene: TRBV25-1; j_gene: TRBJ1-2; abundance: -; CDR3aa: CASSEVGGHYGYTF
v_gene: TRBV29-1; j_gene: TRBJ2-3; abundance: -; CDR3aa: CSVVVRADTQYF
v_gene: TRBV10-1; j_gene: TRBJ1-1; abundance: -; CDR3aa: CASTNLGKAVEAFF
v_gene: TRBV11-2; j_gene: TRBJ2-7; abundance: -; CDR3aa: CASSLDPGSSYEQYF
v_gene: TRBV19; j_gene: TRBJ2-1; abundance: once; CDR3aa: CASSLRGQGKNEQFF
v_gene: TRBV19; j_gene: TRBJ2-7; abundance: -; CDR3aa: CASSKSGSVYEQYF
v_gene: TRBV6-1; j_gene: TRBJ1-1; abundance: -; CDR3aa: CASSVGEWNTEAFF
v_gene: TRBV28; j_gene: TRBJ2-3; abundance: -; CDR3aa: CASSFPVVGLGSTDTQYF